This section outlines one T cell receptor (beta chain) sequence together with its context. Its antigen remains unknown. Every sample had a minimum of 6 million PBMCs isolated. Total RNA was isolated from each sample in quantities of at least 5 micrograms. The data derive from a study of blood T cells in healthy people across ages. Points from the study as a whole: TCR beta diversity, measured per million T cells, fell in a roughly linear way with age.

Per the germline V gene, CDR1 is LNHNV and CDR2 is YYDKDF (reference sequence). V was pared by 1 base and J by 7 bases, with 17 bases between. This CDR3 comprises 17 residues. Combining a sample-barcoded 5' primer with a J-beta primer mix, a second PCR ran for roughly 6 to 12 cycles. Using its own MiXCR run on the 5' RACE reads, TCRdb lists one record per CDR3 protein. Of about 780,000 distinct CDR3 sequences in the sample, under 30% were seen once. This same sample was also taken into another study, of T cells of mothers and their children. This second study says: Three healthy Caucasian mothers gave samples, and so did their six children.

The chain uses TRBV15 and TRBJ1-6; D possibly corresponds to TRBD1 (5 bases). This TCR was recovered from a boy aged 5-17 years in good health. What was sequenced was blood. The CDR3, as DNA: TGTGCCACCAGCAGAGCTTATCCGGGACGCTCAAATTCACCCCTCCACTTT. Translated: CATSRAYPGRSNSPLHF. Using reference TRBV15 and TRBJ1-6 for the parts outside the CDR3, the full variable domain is DAMVIQNPRYQVTQFGKPVTLSCSQTLNHNVMYWYQQKSSQAPKLLFHYYDKDFNNEADTPDNFQSRRPNTSFCFLDIRSPGLGDTAMYLCATSRAYPGRSNSPLHFGNGTRLTVT.